The 8 T cell receptor beta chains given below trace back to one sample, sequenced in a study of Ad26.COV2.S vaccination and SARS-CoV-2 variants (dated by TCRdb to about 2021). The treatment or condition label, read with the paper, signifies: some 20 received Ad26.COV2.S at low or high dose, single or two shots; 5 received placebo; per-sample allocation not given. For vaccine and placebo recipients, the sequenced repertoires came from samples collected on day 63 after the first injection. The protocol used for the library was the immunoSEQ multiplex PCR assay. TCRdb holds this immuneACCESS table with in-frame rearrangements only. Some clones are missing; in checked studies, unresolved V genes explain under half, and the rest has no known cause. Present in this sample are approximately 350,000 clones, around nine tenths of which were seen just once. The ten largest clonotypes hold more than 3% of the sample.

The material sequenced was peripheral blood, taken in a trial of Ad26.COV2.S vaccine versus placebo. These TCRs come from a person between 18 and 65 years old who received the Ad26.COV2.S COVID-19 vaccine or a placebo.

The chain is built from TRBV10-3 and TRBJ1-4, with D tentatively TRBD1 (5 bases). There are 15 residues in the CDR3. Between the trimmed V and J ends, which lost 2 bases and 7 bases, there was a span of 14 bases. Germline V gene data show CDR1 as ENHRY and CDR2 as SYGVKD. CDR3 coding DNA: TGTGCCATCAGTGAGCCACAGGATGGGGGTGAAAAACTGTTTTTT. Amino acids: CAISEPQDGGEKLFF.

The J gene is TRBJ1-6, the V gene TRBV5-1; D is ambiguous. Germline CDR1 SGHRS, CDR2 YFSETQ. Trimming stripped 3 bases from V and 4 bases from J, with 14 bases between. The CDR3 runs 16 residues. In DNA, the CDR3 is TGCGCCAGCAGCTCGGGCCTTGGAGTTTATAATTCACCCCTCCACTTT. It yields the protein CASSSGLGVYNSPLHF.

This chain uses TRBV3-1 (or the pseudogene TRBV3-2) with TRBJ1-6; D unresolved. The CDR3 extends over 13 amino acids. V lost 5 bases and J lost 9, with 11 bases in between. In germline, CDR1 is LGHDT, CDR2 YNNKEL (reference sequence). The CDR3 bases are TGTGCCAGCAGCTCGGGCTCACCTTCACCCCTCCACTTT. It codes for CASSSGSPSPLHF.

The J gene is TRBJ1-1, the V gene TRBV7-9; no definite D call. The V end lost 5 bases, the J end lost 0 bases, and 10 bases lay between the germline ends. The V gene's germline CDR1 is SEHNR and CDR2 FQNEAQ (reference sequence). CDR3 length equals 14 residues. As DNA, the CDR3 is TGTGCCAGCAGCACAGTCACCATGAACACTGAAGCTTTCTTT. Translated, it gives CASSTVTMNTEAFF.

The V and J genes are TRBV6-2 or TRBV6-3 and TRBJ1-1; D gene uncertain. CDR1 and CDR2 from the germline V gene are MNHEY and SVGEGT. V lost 7 bases, J lost 8 bases, and 17 bases lay in between. The CDR3 consists of 13 residues. CDR3 in amino acids: CASTPQPGLEAFF. The CDR3 DNA is TGTGCCAGCACCCCGCAGCCAGGACTAGAAGCTTTCTTT.

V usage is TRBV3-1 (or the pseudogene TRBV3-2) and J usage is TRBJ1-2; possibly TRBD1 for D (5 bases). CDR3 length equals 16 residues. Germline V gives CDR1 LGHDT, CDR2 YNNKEL (reference sequence). Trimming removed 0 bases from V and 4 bases from J, with 15 bases in between. The CDR3 region is CASSQDLLGQGYGYTF. The CDR3 DNA sequence: TGTGCCAGCAGCCAAGACCTTCTCGGACAAGGCTATGGCTACACCTTC.

The V call is TRBV5-4, the J call TRBJ1-3; D unclear. V dropped 4 bases and J dropped 4 bases, with 12 bases sitting between them. CDR1 is SGHNT and CDR2 is YYREEE in the germline V gene (reference sequence). The length of the CDR3 is 14 residues. CDR3 region: CASSKKSGGNTIYF. CDR3 DNA sequence: TGTGCCAGCAGCAAAAAGTCCGGGGGAAACACCATATATTTT.

The chain combines TRBV5-1 with TRBJ2-7; D gene unclear. Trimming pared 0 bases from V and 0 bases from J, leaving 13 bases between. The CDR3 spans 16 residues. Germline loops: CDR1 SGHRS, CDR2 YFSETQ. This CDR3 reads CASSLGQQINSYEQYF. The CDR3 DNA is TGCGCCAGCAGCTTGGGGCAGCAAATTAACTCCTACGAGCAGTACTTC.